The 9 T cell receptor beta chains presented below share a single source sample, sequenced in a study of beta chain features in type 1 diabetes. General study findings and limits: People with Type 1 diabetes carried modestly yet significantly shorter TCRB CDR3s in all four CD4+ subsets.

The authors reverse transcribed all of the isolated RNA, so sequencing captured expressed TCRB transcripts. Sequencing used immunoSEQ multiplex PCR; TCRdb keeps in-frame clones, though not all of them. The data contain over 200,000 clones, roughly 11% of them singletons. Antigens for these TCRs are unknown. Sequenced: naive CD4+ T cells from blood. The receptors were sampled from a man aged 30 to 45 with type 1 diabetes.

This clone showed up just a few times. As DNA, the CDR3 is TGCAGCGTTGAAAAGATCGTTAGGGGGCGATCCTACGAGCAGTACTTC. Translating it yields CSVEKIVRGRSYEQYF. The chain recombines TRBV29-1 with TRBJ2-7; 7 positions match TRBD1. The CDR3 totals 16 residues. Trimming at V came to 2 bases and at J to 1 base, leaving 11 bases not matched to a gene. The germline gives CDR1 SQVTM, CDR2 ANQGSEA.

The chain employs TRBV7-2 and TRBJ2-5; TRBD2 is a possible D gene (5 bases). The CDR3 is made up of 14 amino acids. Germline V gives CDR1 SGHTA, CDR2 FQGNSA. Trimming took off 5 bases at V and 1 base at J, with 11 bases between the two ends. The CDR3 coding sequence is TGTGCCAGCAGCCGGGCGGGCCCCCAAGAGACCCAGTACTTC. It specifies CASSRAGPQETQYF.

The DNA for the CDR3 is TGTGCCAGCAGCGTACTAGCGGGGGCTTTCACAGATACGCAGTATTTT. Translating gives CASSVLAGAFTDTQYF. V and J are TRBV9 and TRBJ2-3; 10 bases match TRBD2. Losses at the gene ends were 1 base for V and 2 bases for J; bases not matched to a gene: 4. This CDR3 region has 16 residues. The germline CDR1 and CDR2 sequences are SGDLS and YYNGEE.

The chain couples TRBV6-1 to TRBJ1-5, with TRBD1 identical over 9 bases. This CDR3 region has 17 residues. Trimming removed 4 bases from V and 0 bases from J; junction bases left unmatched: 7. Germline loops: CDR1 MNHNS, CDR2 SASEGT. CDR3 coding DNA: TGTGCCAGCAGTGCGAGACAGGGGGGCTCTAGCAATCAGCCCCAGCATTTT. Translation gives CASSARQGGSSNQPQHF.

The genes are TRBV9 and TRBJ2-5; 10 bases are shared with TRBD2. With V trimmed by 3 bases and J by 1 base, 3 bases remained unmatched. Germline values: CDR1 SGDLS, CDR2 YYNGEE. The CDR3 is 15 amino acids. In DNA, the CDR3 is TGTGCCAGCAGCGGCTCTAGCGGGGGCCAAGAGACCCAGTACTTC. As protein: CASSGSSGGQETQYF. Drawing the rest from reference TRBV9 and TRBJ2-5, the complete variable domain is DSGVTQTPKHLITATGQRVTLRCSPRSGDLSVYWYQQSLDQGLQFLIQYYNGEERAKGNILERFSAQQFPDLHSELNLSSLELGDSALYFCASSGSSGGQETQYFGPGTRLLVL.

CDR3 bases: TGTGCCAGCTCTGGACAGGGTAAGGACGAGCAGTACTTC. As protein: CASSGQGKDEQYF. The chain couples TRBV18 to TRBJ2-7; TRBD1 agrees at 8 bases. Germline CDR1 reads KGHSH; CDR2 reads LQKENI. There are 13 residues in the CDR3. V lost 6 bases, J lost 5 bases, and 6 bases stayed unmatched.

V and J are TRBV9 and TRBJ1-2, with TRBD1 matching over 12 bases. The CDR3 sequence is 14 residues long. CDR1 is SGDLS, CDR2 YYNGEE, per germline. V lost 4 bases and J lost 8; bases outside the gene matches: 6. The CDR3 DNA follows: TGTGCCAGCAGCTCGGGACAGGGGGCGAGGGGCTACACCTTC. Translation gives CASSSGQGARGYTF.

The V gene is TRBV2, the J gene TRBJ2-1; 10 nucleotides agree with TRBD2. This CDR3 has 13 residues. CDR1 and CDR2 (germline): SNHLY, FYNNEI. Unmatched junction bases numbered 4, after V lost 10 bases and J lost 4 bases. The CDR3 nucleotides are TGTGCCACCGGACTAGCGGTTTACAATGAGCAGTTCTTC. It is translated as CATGLAVYNEQFF.

This clone was found a few times. V is TRBV5-6 and J is TRBJ2-6; 7 bases are shared with TRBD1. The germline V gene has CDR1 SGHDT and CDR2 YYEEEE. The CDR3 spans 16 residues. V gave up 2 bases and J gave up 2 bases; unmatched junction bases: 4. The CDR3 reads CASSLYTGAGANVLTF. CDR3 DNA: TGTGCCAGCAGCTTATATACAGGGGCTGGGGCCAACGTCCTGACTTTC.